This paragraph covers one T cell receptor (beta chain) sequence. This sample stems from a study of cytomegalovirus exposure and HLA in healthy donors. For the study at large: The study placed about four fifths of its 350 to 400 genotyped donors in the Caucasian-associated ancestry cluster.

Germline loops: CDR1 SGHRS, CDR2 YFSETQ. The CDR3 length is 15 residues. The V gene lost 2 bases and the J gene lost 2 bases, with 13 bases spanning the gap. 60 Vbeta and 13 Jbeta primers were used in PCR. Method: immunoSEQ multiplex PCR; TCRdb's copy keeps in-frame clones and lacks some. Of some 200,000 clones in the sample, around 73% were seen once. V is TRBV5-1 and J is TRBJ1-1; D is possibly TRBD1 (6 bases). The sequence was obtained from a woman between 25 and 40 years old in good health and CMV-seronegative. Material for sequencing was PBMCs. The CDR3 protein is CASSFSGTKNTEAFF. The CDR3 nucleotides are TGCGCCAGCAGCTTCTCCGGGACAAAAAACACTGAAGCTTTCTTT.